These 21 T cell receptor beta chains originate from one sample sequenced in a study of control samples from healthy donors and cancer patients. Generated by immunoSEQ multiplex PCR, the TCRdb table keeps only in-frame clones and is missing some. The top ten clones hold over 15% of a sample with roughly 100,000 clones, 85% to 90% of them seen once. The sample comprised PBMCs. All receptors derive from a man aged 55 to 69 with lung cancer.

V and J are TRBV7-2 and TRBJ2-1; no definite D call. V lost 0 bases and J lost 7, with 4 bases in between. Germline loops: CDR1 SGHTA, CDR2 FQGNSA. CDR3 length: 12 residues. CDR3 sequence (DNA): TGTGCCAGCAGCTTAGCTCGGAATGAGCAGTTCTTC. Translation gives CASSLARNEQFF.

In its sample, this clone was seen once. The chain carries TRBV5-1 and TRBJ1-5; D perhaps matches TRBD1 (6 bases). The germline CDR1 and CDR2 sequences are SGHRS and YFSETQ. The CDR3 has 15 amino acids. The V end was cut by 4 bases, the J end by 6 bases, with 17 bases between. The CDR3, as DNA: TGCGCCAGCAGCCCCGTGGGGGGGGGCGGTCAGCCCCAGCATTTT. This gives the protein CASSPVGGGGQPQHF.

The CDR3 region is CASSGIAGGQETQYF. The CDR3 DNA reads as TGTGCCAGCAGTGGAATAGCGGGGGGACAAGAGACCCAGTACTTC. The chain recombines TRBV2 with TRBJ2-5, with 10 bases lining up with TRBD2. Germline V gives CDR1 SNHLY, CDR2 FYNNEI. The CDR3 spans 15 residues. V shed 4 bases and J 2 bases; nucleotides not matched to a gene: 4.

The chain combines TRBV13 with TRBJ1-6; 7 positions match TRBD1. V was pared by 4 bases and J by 7 bases, with 1 base of the junction left unmatched. The CDR3 sequence is 13 residues long. The germline V gene encodes CDR1 PRHDT and CDR2 FYEKMQ (reference sequence). This chain's CDR3 is CASSSTGNSPLHF. The CDR3, as DNA: TGTGCCAGCAGCTCGACAGGGAATTCACCCCTCCACTTT.

The chain combines TRBV5-1 with TRBJ2-3; D unclear. Deletions cut 5 bases from V and 6 bases from J, with 10 bases between. This CDR3 is built from 12 residues. From germline, CDR1 is SGHRS and CDR2 YFSETQ. For the CDR3, the DNA is TGCGCCAGCAGGGCTCCCCCCGATACGCAGTATTTT. Residues: CASRAPPDTQYF.

The J gene is TRBJ1-2, the V gene TRBV4-1; 8 bases line up with TRBD1. With 0 bases clipped from V and 1 base from J, the junction kept 13 bases outside the gene matches. CDR1 and CDR2 from the germline V gene are MGHRA and YSYEKL. There are 19 residues in the CDR3. In DNA, the CDR3 is TGCGCCAGCAGCCAAGAGGGTCGCCCCGGGACAGGCTTTAACTATGGCTACACCTTC. Its translation: CASSQEGRPGTGFNYGYTF.

The chain joins TRBV6-5 to TRBJ1-4, with unresolved D. Germline CDR1 and CDR2: MNHEY and SVGAGI. V lost 2 bases, J lost 8 bases, and 12 bases lay in between. The CDR3 runs to 14 residues. CDR3 nucleotides: TGTGCCAGCAGTTACGTTCGGGGAACCGAAAAACTGTTTTTT. Protein sequence: CASSYVRGTEKLFF.

The CDR3 DNA sequence: TGTGCCACCAGCAACGGTCTGGGGGCTGAAAAACTGTTTTTT. Its translation is CATSNGLGAEKLFF. The chain combines TRBV15 with TRBJ1-4; tentatively, D is TRBD1 (6 bases). Germline loops: CDR1 LNHNV, CDR2 YYDKDF (reference sequence). Between the trimmed V and J ends, which lost 4 bases and 7 bases, there was a span of 13 bases. The CDR3 covers 14 residues.

The chain couples TRBV6-1 to TRBJ2-3, with D possibly TRBD2 on 6 matching bases. The ends were cut back, 2 bases at V and 2 bases at J, with 11 bases in the middle. CDR3 length: 15 residues. The V gene's germline CDR1 is MNHNS and CDR2 SASEGT. CDR3 sequence reads: CASSEFRGNTDTQYF. CDR3 nucleotide sequence: TGTGCCAGCAGTGAATTCCGGGGGAACACAGATACGCAGTATTTT.

The V gene is TRBV7-2, the J gene TRBJ2-7; D is perhaps TRBD1 (5 bases). From germline, CDR1 is SGHTA and CDR2 FQGNSA. The germline V and J ends were trimmed by 6 bases and 6 bases, with 24 bases remaining between them. CDR3 length: 16 amino acids. DNA for the CDR3: TGTGCCAGCAGTTTGGTGGGGCCAATGCTCCCGTCCGAGCAGTACGTC. Translation gives CASSLVGPMLPSEQYV.

This chain joins TRBV12-3 or TRBV12-4 and TRBJ1-3; no reliable D call. The ends were cut back, 3 bases at V and 11 bases at J, with 11 bases in the middle. The CDR3 extends over 12 amino acids. The CDR3 sequence is CASSFPPDAIYF. DNA for the CDR3: TGTGCCAGCAGTTTCCCACCCGACGCCATATATTTT.

V is TRBV12-3 or TRBV12-4 and J is TRBJ1-1, with D hard to call. The CDR3 is 13 residues long. V shed 3 bases and J shed 2 bases, with 7 bases lying between them. CDR3 in amino acids: CASSFQTNTEAFF. In DNA form, the CDR3 reads TGTGCCAGCAGTTTTCAGACAAACACTGAAGCTTTCTTT.

The chain's CDR3 is CASSLEGRGDTEAFF. The CDR3 region has the DNA TGTGCCAGCAGCTTAGAGGGGAGGGGGGACACTGAAGCTTTCTTT. The chain joins TRBV7-6 to TRBJ1-1; a weak D match, TRBD1 (6 bases). CDR1 and CDR2 (germline): SGHVS, FNYEAQ. CDR3 length equals 15 residues. The germline V and J ends were trimmed by 1 base and 3 bases, with 12 bases remaining between them.

The chain carries TRBV9 and TRBJ2-3; D is undetermined. CDR1 SGDLS and CDR2 YYNGEE come from the germline V gene. This CDR3 region has 12 residues. In nucleotides, the CDR3 is TGTACCCTGAGGCGTCCCACAGATACGCAGTATTTT. Its translation: CTLRRPTDTQYF.

V usage is TRBV5-1 and J usage is TRBJ2-7, with D possibly matching TRBD1 (7 bases). This CDR3 is 14 amino acids long. Germline V lookup: CDR1 SGHRS, CDR2 YFSETQ. Trimming cost V 2 bases and J 3 bases, with 12 bases left between them. The CDR3 is CASSLRQGGYEQYF. CDR3 nucleotide sequence: TGCGCCAGCAGCTTAAGACAGGGAGGCTACGAGCAGTACTTC.

This rearrangement joins TRBV19 to TRBJ1-4; 8 nucleotides match TRBD1. This CDR3 spans 15 amino acids. With V trimmed by 6 bases and J by 14 bases, 17 bases remained unmatched. CDR1 is LNHDA, CDR2 SQIVND, per germline (reference sequence). CDR3 amino acids: CASSVDGQGDSWLFF. As DNA, the CDR3 is TGTGCCAGTAGCGTGGATGGACAGGGCGACTCTTGGCTGTTTTTT.

J is TRBJ2-3 and V is TRBV5-1, with 9 bases fitting TRBD2. This CDR3 has 15 residues. Germline V lookup: CDR1 SGHRS, CDR2 YFSETQ. Losses at the gene ends were 1 base for V and 3 bases for J; bases not matched to a gene: 3. CDR3 nucleotides: TGCGCCAGCAGCTTGTCTCTAGCGGGGACAGATACGCAGTATTTT. Its translation: CASSLSLAGTDTQYF.

In the case of this clone: This sample also contains other DNA sequences that code for the same CDR3. The genes are TRBV5-1 and TRBJ1-1, with D perhaps TRBD1 (5 bases). Germline CDR1 reads SGHRS; CDR2 reads YFSETQ. Trimming cost V 0 bases and J 4 bases, with 10 bases left between them. The CDR3 consists of 14 residues. The DNA for the CDR3 is TGCGCCAGCAGCTTGGCAGGGACGGGCACTGAAGCTTTCTTT. Encoded protein: CASSLAGTGTEAFF.

The CDR3 bases are TGTGCCTCTCGTGCAGTTACGCCCACCGGGGAGCTGTTTTTT. Protein sequence: CASRAVTPTGELFF. The rearrangement uses TRBV2 and TRBJ2-2, with D hard to call. This CDR3 region has 14 residues. V was cut by 11 bases and J by 4 bases, with 17 bases left in between. Per the germline V gene, CDR1 is SNHLY and CDR2 is FYNNEI.

The chain combines TRBV5-6 with TRBJ1-3, with D uncertain. This CDR3 contains 14 residues. Germline V gene data show CDR1 as SGHDT and CDR2 as YYEEEE. Trimming removed 2 bases from V and 3 bases from J, with 9 bases in between. The CDR3 DNA reads TGTGCCAGCAGCTTACGGGCCGGTGGAAACACCATATATTTT. It translates to CASSLRAGGNTIYF.

The chain carries TRBV29-1 and TRBJ2-1, with 8 bases aligning to TRBD1. The J segment lost 0 bases and the V segment lost 6 bases, leaving 4 bases of the junction unmatched. The CDR3 contains 14 residues. Germline V lookup: CDR1 SQVTM, CDR2 ANQGSEA. The CDR3 region is CSVRDRGSYNEQFF. The CDR3 nucleotides are TGCAGCGTCCGAGACAGGGGCTCCTACAATGAGCAGTTCTTC.